The 28 T cell receptor beta chains given below trace back to one sample, sequenced in a study of blood T cell repertoires in COVID-19. The protocol was immunoSEQ multiplex PCR, while the TCRdb copy is restricted to in-frame clones and leaves out a portion. The repertoire holds approximately 61,000 clones, roughly 79% seen once, with 25% to 40% in the top ten. Sequencing was done on a sample of peripheral blood. The receptor source for this set is a human donor in a cohort sampled during active COVID-19.

V is TRBV6-5 and J is TRBJ1-2, with D perhaps TRBD1 (6 bases). This CDR3 has 12 amino acids. V lost 6 bases, J lost 4 bases, and 9 bases lay in between. The V gene's germline CDR1 is MNHEY and CDR2 SVGAGI. CDR3 loop: CASRNRAYGYTF. CDR3 DNA: TGTGCCAGCAGAAACAGGGCCTATGGCTACACCTTC.

V and J are TRBV19 and TRBJ1-1; D is perhaps TRBD1 (5 bases). CDR3 length equals 14 residues. Trimming cost V 4 bases and J 4 bases, with 13 bases left between them. Germline V CDR1 and CDR2: LNHDA, SQIVND (reference sequence). The CDR3: CASSTYQGSTEAFF. CDR3 sequence (DNA): TGTGCCAGTAGTACATACCAGGGAAGCACTGAAGCTTTCTTT.

V gene TRBV5-1 combines with J gene TRBJ2-5, with 7 bases aligning to TRBD1. V was pared by 4 bases and J by 5 bases, with 8 bases of the junction left unmatched. The CDR3 loop spans 14 amino acids. The germline V gene has CDR1 SGHRS and CDR2 YFSETQ. The CDR3 nucleotides are TGCGCCAGCAGCACTGGACAGGCTTGGGAGACCCAGTACTTC. Protein product: CASSTGQAWETQYF.

The genes are TRBV25-1 and TRBJ2-3, with D hard to call. V was shortened by 4 bases and J by 0 bases, with 8 bases between the two germline ends. From germline, CDR1 is MGHDK and CDR2 SYGVNS. CDR3 length: 14 amino acids. DNA for the CDR3: TGTGCCAGCAGTGCCTCAGGTAGCACAGATACGCAGTATTTT. Translating it yields CASSASGSTDTQYF.

The gene calls are TRBV18 and TRBJ2-4, with TRBD1 as a possible D gene (5 bases). The germline V and J ends were trimmed by 3 bases and 3 bases, with 15 bases remaining between them. This CDR3 contains 16 residues. CDR1 is KGHSH and CDR2 is LQKENI in the germline V gene. The CDR3 DNA reads TGTGCCAGCTCACCGGGGCACCAGTTGGGCAAAAACATTCAGTACTTC. Protein: CASSPGHQLGKNIQYF. Full variable domain (rest looked up from reference TRBV18 and TRBJ2-4): NAGVMQNPRHLVRRRGQEARLRCSPMKGHSHVYWYRQLPEEGLKFMVYLQKENIIDESGMPKERFSAEFPKEGPSILRIQQVVRGDSAAYFCASSPGHQLGKNIQYFGAGTRLSVL.

This chain's CDR3 is CASSHDPGRDSSYEQYF. CDR3 nucleotides: TGTGCCAGCAGCCATGATCCTGGGCGGGATAGCTCCTACGAGCAGTACTTC. The V and J genes are TRBV7-9 and TRBJ2-7; TRBD2 is a possible D gene (6 bases). The length of the CDR3 is 17 residues. Germline loops: CDR1 SEHNR, CDR2 FQNEAQ (reference sequence). Trimming took 5 bases from V and 0 from J, leaving 20 bases between them. Filled out from reference TRBV7-9 and TRBJ2-7, the complete variable domain reads DTGVSQNPRHKITKRGQNVTFRCDPISEHNRLYWYRQTLGQGPEFLTYFQNEAQLEKSRLLSDRFSAERPKGSFSTLEIQRTEQGDSAMYLCASSHDPGRDSSYEQYFGPGTRLTVT.

This chain connects TRBV28 to TRBJ2-5; 8 nucleotides agree with TRBD1. V dropped 3 bases and J dropped 0; count of bases not matched to a gene: 9. Germline assignment: CDR1 MDHEN and CDR2 SYDVKM. This CDR3 has 17 residues. DNA for the CDR3: TGTGCCAGCAGTTTCCTCCGGGACAGGCCGTACCAAGAGACCCAGTACTTC. Its translation is CASSFLRDRPYQETQYF.

The J gene is TRBJ1-6, the V gene TRBV7-9; maybe TRBD1 (5 bases). This CDR3 spans 14 amino acids. V lost 1 base to trimming and J lost 6 bases, with 7 bases between them. Germline V gene lookup returns CDR1 SEHNR and CDR2 FQNEAQ (reference sequence). The CDR3 loop reads CASSLGQINSPLHF. For the CDR3, the DNA is TGTGCCAGCAGCTTAGGACAGATTAATTCACCCCTCCACTTT.

In this sample, this clone turned up a few times. DNA for the CDR3: TGTGCCAGCAGCTTTCTCGCTACTTCCGTCTATGGCTACACCTTC. It specifies CASSFLATSVYGYTF. This rearrangement joins TRBV7-9 to TRBJ1-2; no firm D call. V lost 3 bases to trimming and J lost 4 bases, with 15 bases between them. The V gene's germline CDR1 is SEHNR and CDR2 FQNEAQ (reference sequence). CDR3 size: 15 residues.

This sequence joins TRBV9 and TRBJ2-7, with 9 bases aligning to TRBD2. The CDR3 has 15 amino acids. CDR1 and CDR2 from the germline V gene are SGDLS and YYNGEE. After removal of 3 bases from V and 3 bases from J, the junction contained 7 bases not matched to a gene. CDR3 bases: TGTGCCAGCAGCGCTGGGACTAGCCCCGACTACGAGCAGTACTTC. It encodes CASSAGTSPDYEQYF. Full variable domain (rest looked up from reference TRBV9 and TRBJ2-7): DSGVTQTPKHLITATGQRVTLRCSPRSGDLSVYWYQQSLDQGLQFLIQYYNGEERAKGNILERFSAQQFPDLHSELNLSSLELGDSALYFCASSAGTSPDYEQYFGPGTRLTVT.

This rearrangement joins TRBV19 to TRBJ1-5; D not certain. The CDR3 is 14 amino acids. Germline V gene data show CDR1 as LNHDA and CDR2 as SQIVND (reference sequence). Trimming took 6 bases from V and 0 from J, leaving 9 bases between them. This CDR3 reads CASRSGDSNQPQHF. Here the CDR3 DNA reads TGTGCCAGTAGATCCGGGGATAGCAATCAGCCCCAGCATTTT.

The V call is TRBV19, the J call TRBJ1-3; D remains ambiguous. Germline values: CDR1 LNHDA, CDR2 SQIVND (reference sequence). The V gene lost 5 bases and the J gene lost 2 bases, with 10 bases spanning the gap. The CDR3 length is 14 residues. The CDR3 region has the DNA TGTGCCAGTAGTCCGAACATCGCTGGAAACACCATATATTTT. Protein sequence: CASSPNIAGNTIYF.

This clone was seen more than once but under ten times. DNA of the CDR3: TGTGCCAGCAGCTTAGAGACCCAGTACTTC. Translated, it gives CASSLETQYF. This chain links TRBV2 with TRBJ2-5, with D uncertain. This CDR3 has 10 residues. Germline CDR1 SNHLY, CDR2 FYNNEI. V was cut by 6 bases and J by 4 bases, with 3 bases left in between.

The chain combines TRBV7-3 with TRBJ2-7, with D possibly being TRBD2 (7 bases). The CDR3 covers 15 residues. V was shortened by 1 base and J by 3 bases, with 13 bases between the two germline ends. Germline loops: CDR1 SGHTA, CDR2 FQGTGA. In nucleotides, the CDR3 is TGTGCCAGCAGCTTAAAGGGAGGGGGGAGCTACGAGCAGTACTTC. It yields the protein CASSLKGGGSYEQYF.

The rearrangement links TRBV5-6 to TRBJ1-5, with D perhaps TRBD1 (5 bases). Per the germline V gene, CDR1 is SGHDT and CDR2 is YYEEEE. There are 13 residues in the CDR3. V was cut by 0 bases and J by 8 bases, with 9 bases left in between. Here the CDR3 DNA reads TGTGCCAGCAGCTTGGCTTCAGGGAAGCCCCAGCATTTT. It codes for CASSLASGKPQHF.

This chain joins TRBV6-2 or TRBV6-3 and TRBJ2-3; 10 positions match TRBD1. V lost 6 bases to trimming and J lost 6 bases; unmatched junction nucleotides: 9. The length of the CDR3 is 15 residues. The germline CDR1 and CDR2 sequences are MNHEY and SVGEGT. The CDR3 nucleotides read TGTGCCAGCAGCTCGACAGGGGGCAGTTTTGATACGCAGTATTTT. It is translated as CASSSTGGSFDTQYF.

This clone was recorded many times. The genes are TRBV20-1 and TRBJ2-7, with D uncertain. Trimming left V 4 bases short and J 5 bases short, with 6 bases between. The CDR3 totals 10 residues. Germline CDR1 and CDR2: DFQATT and SNEGSKA (reference sequence). CDR3 sequence reads: CSANGHEQYF. CDR3 DNA sequence: TGCAGTGCTAATGGCCACGAGCAGTACTTC.

This clone was counted a few times. Other nucleotide sequences from this sample produce the same CDR3. This CDR3 reads CASSYKGANGYTF. For the CDR3, the DNA is TGTGCCAGCAGTTACAAGGGGGCGAATGGCTACACCTTC. The V call is TRBV6-2 or TRBV6-3, the J call TRBJ1-2, with 7 bases lining up with TRBD1. CDR3 length: 13 residues. Trimming at V came to 2 bases and at J to 6 bases, leaving 3 bases not matched to a gene. Germline V gene lookup returns CDR1 MNHEY and CDR2 SVGEGT.

The chain combines TRBV5-1 with TRBJ2-3; TRBD1 matches 8 bases. The V gene's germline CDR1 is SGHRS and CDR2 YFSETQ. This CDR3 has 15 residues. Germline trimming cut 4 bases from V and 2 bases from J; bases unmatched to any gene: 6. The CDR3 nucleotides are TGCGCCAGCAGCCTGACAGGGGACCACACAGATACGCAGTATTTT. Amino acid sequence: CASSLTGDHTDTQYF.

V and J are TRBV10-2 and TRBJ2-1; possible D gene TRBD2, 5 bases. Germline loops: CDR1 WSHSY, CDR2 SAAADI. The CDR3 has 14 amino acids. With 2 bases removed from V and 5 bases from J, the gap between germline ends came to 10 bases. The CDR3 here is CASSEPGLNNEQFF. In nucleotides, the CDR3 is TGCGCCAGCAGTGAGCCTGGACTCAACAATGAGCAGTTCTTC.

This chain uses TRBV30 with TRBJ1-3; TRBD1 matches 7 bases. Germline lookup yields CDR1 GTSNPN and CDR2 SVGIG (reference sequence). CDR3 length: 15 amino acids. V gave up 0 bases and J gave up 7 bases; unmatched junction bases: 9. Written as DNA, the CDR3 is TGTGCCTGGAGTGTAGAGGGGGCCCCCGATAACACCATATATTTT. It translates to CAWSVEGAPDNTIYF.

The chain has TRBV10-3 and TRBJ2-7; 12 bases fit TRBD1. Germline CDR1 and CDR2: ENHRY and SYGVKD. The CDR3 runs 16 residues. V lost 4 bases to trimming and J lost 2 bases; unmatched junction nucleotides: 6. CDR3 sequence (DNA): TGTGCCATCAGTGGACCGGGACAGGGGGCGGCCTACGAGCAGTACTTC. Amino acid sequence: CAISGPGQGAAYEQYF.

Comments on this clone: A read error may account for a junction end that differs from germline. The chain employs TRBV10-3 and TRBJ2-7, with TRBD2 as a possible D gene (5 bases). The CDR3 extends over 9 amino acids. The V gene's germline CDR1 is ENHRY and CDR2 SYGVKD. In nucleotides, the CDR3 is TGTGCCATCACCCCCCGGGGATTCTTC. Its translation is CAITPRGFF.

The chain couples TRBV9 to TRBJ2-3; no definite D call. The CDR3 is made up of 13 amino acids. V was trimmed by 0 bases and J by 3 bases, leaving 5 bases between them. CDR1 and CDR2 from the germline V gene are SGDLS and YYNGEE. The chain's CDR3 is CASSVASTDTQYF. The CDR3 nucleotides read TGTGCCAGCAGCGTAGCTAGTACAGATACGCAGTATTTT.

This rearrangement joins TRBV2 to TRBJ2-5, with 7 bases fitting TRBD1. Trimming cost V 6 bases and J 4 bases; bases outside gene matches: 11. Germline lookup yields CDR1 SNHLY and CDR2 FYNNEI. The CDR3 is made up of 15 amino acids. This CDR3 is CASRGRGTVLETQYF. CDR3 DNA sequence: TGTGCCAGCAGGGGGAGAGGGACAGTTTTAGAGACCCAGTACTTC.

The chain recombines TRBV10-3 with TRBJ2-4; no clear D gene. The V gene lost 6 bases and the J gene lost 8 bases, with 14 bases spanning the gap. CDR1 is ENHRY, CDR2 SYGVKD, per germline. The CDR3 sequence is 13 residues long. This CDR3 reads CAISETRQDIQYF. In nucleotides, the CDR3 is TGTGCCATCAGCGAGACACGGCAGGACATTCAGTACTTC.

The chain is built from TRBV2 and TRBJ2-5, with TRBD2 identical over 7 bases. The ends lost 4 bases at V and 7 bases at J; junction bases unmatched: 6. This CDR3 is 13 amino acids long. Germline CDR1 reads SNHLY; CDR2 reads FYNNEI. CDR3 region: CASSGGLRVTQYF. CDR3 bases: TGTGCCAGCAGTGGGGGACTACGAGTGACCCAGTACTTC. The whole variable domain, remainder taken from reference TRBV2 and TRBJ2-5, is EPEVTQTPSHQVTQMGQEVILRCVPISNHLYFYWYRQILGQKVEFLVSFYNNEISEKSEIFDDQFSVERPDGSNFTLKIRSTKLEDSAMYFCASSGGLRVTQYFGPGTRLLVL.

V gene TRBV30 combines with J gene TRBJ1-3, with D perhaps matching TRBD1 (5 bases). The V and J ends lost 3 bases and 0 bases respectively, with 9 bases between them. The CDR3 contains 14 residues. Germline CDR1 reads GTSNPN; CDR2 reads SVGIG (reference sequence). Written as DNA, the CDR3 is TGTGCCTGGAGCGCAGGGTACTCTGGAAACACCATATATTTT. It yields the protein CAWSAGYSGNTIYF.